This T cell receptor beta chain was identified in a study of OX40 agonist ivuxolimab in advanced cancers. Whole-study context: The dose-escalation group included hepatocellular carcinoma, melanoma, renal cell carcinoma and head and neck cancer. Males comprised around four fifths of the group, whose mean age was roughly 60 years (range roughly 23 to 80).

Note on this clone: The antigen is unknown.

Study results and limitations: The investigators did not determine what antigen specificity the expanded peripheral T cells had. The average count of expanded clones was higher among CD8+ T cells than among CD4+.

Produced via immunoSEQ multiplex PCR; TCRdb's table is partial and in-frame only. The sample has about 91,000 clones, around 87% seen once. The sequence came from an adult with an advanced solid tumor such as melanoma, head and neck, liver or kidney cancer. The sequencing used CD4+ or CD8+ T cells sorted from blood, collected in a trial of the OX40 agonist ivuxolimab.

CDR3 protein: CASSMLLAGVRETQYF. The CDR3 DNA reads TGTGCCAGTAGTATGTTGCTAGCGGGAGTCCGGGAGACCCAGTACTTC. The chain uses TRBV19 and TRBJ2-5, with 10 bases matching TRBD2. The length of the CDR3 is 16 residues. Germline assignment: CDR1 LNHDA and CDR2 SQIVND (reference sequence). The junction had 9 bases not matched to a gene; V was cut back by 3 bases and J by 5 bases.